These 5 T cell receptor beta chains were sequenced from one sample in a study of regulatory T cells in long-lasting Graves disease (dated by TCRdb to about 2021). Receptors were amplified or captured by multiplex PCR. TCRdb names Illumina HiSeq 4000 as the instrument used. To build TCR beta libraries, CDR3 regions were amplified by Arm-PCR using iRepertoire HTBI primers. TCRdb ran its own pipeline on the public reads, namely fastp trimming at Q25 and MiXCR clone calling, and kept in-frame beta chains. Merged by CDR3 protein, the rows form single entries marked with the most common genes and DNA. The sample table shows about 240,000 distinct CDR3 sequences, and 20% to 25% are seen once. The ten largest clonotypes hold approximately 13% of the sample. The sample's time point label, in plain terms: newly diagnosed GD, antithyroid drugs for less than 3 months. RNA was extracted from PBMCs in TRIzol for both TCR sequencing and RNA sequencing.

Sequenced here: peripheral blood mononuclear cells (PBMCs), sampled at new diagnosis, from a patient treated with antithyroid drugs. The origin of the receptors is a female donor with Graves disease.

This clonotype was counted ten times or more. The V gene is TRBV3-1, the J gene TRBJ2-5; 9 positions match TRBD1. The CDR3 is 15 amino acids. The germline CDR1 and CDR2 sequences are LGHDT and YNNKEL (reference sequence). Trimming at V came to 3 bases and at J to 0 bases, leaving 2 bases not matched to a gene. Here the CDR3 reads CASSQRQGDQETQYF. For the CDR3, the DNA is TGTGCCAGCAGCCAGAGACAGGGGGACCAAGAGACCCAGTACTTC.

Remarks on this clonotype: A read error may explain this, as a much larger clone is one base away. The gene calls are TRBV29-1 and TRBJ1-5; 7 nucleotides align to TRBD1. CDR3 length equals 13 residues. J gave up 6 bases and V 6 bases, and 8 bases lay outside the gene matches. Germline assignment: CDR1 SQVTM and CDR2 ANQGSEA. This CDR3 is CSVGTDISQPQHF. CDR3 DNA: TGCAGCGTGGGGACAGATATAAGTCAGCCCCAGCATTTT.

The table lists this clonotype with many counts. The rearrangement links TRBV7-2 to TRBJ1-5; 8 bases map to TRBD1. V trimming: 4 bases; J trimming: 7 bases; junction bases outside the gene matches: 12. Germline loops: CDR1 SGHTA, CDR2 FQGNSA. The CDR3 totals 16 residues. Here the CDR3 reads CASSYHADREGQPQHF. The CDR3 nucleotides read TGTGCCAGCAGCTATCACGCGGACAGGGAGGGACAGCCCCAGCATTTT.

At least ten counts were recorded for this clonotype. The CDR3 sequence is CASSYPSLGQFF. CDR3 bases: TGTGCCAGCAGTTACCCCAGTTTGGGGCAGTTCTTC. This chain links TRBV6-2 or TRBV6-3 with TRBJ2-1, with no clear D. CDR3 size: 12 residues. The V end lost 2 bases, the J end lost 12 bases, and 11 bases lay between the germline ends. CDR1 is MNHEY, CDR2 SVGEGT, per germline.

This clonotype has ten or more counts. The CDR3 loop is CAIGAGNPDTQYF. For the CDR3, the DNA is TGTGCCATCGGGGCCGGGAACCCAGATACGCAGTATTTT. V gene TRBV10-3 combines with J gene TRBJ2-3; D may match TRBD1 or TRBD2 (5 bases each). CDR1 is ENHRY and CDR2 is SYGVKD in the germline V gene. The CDR3 is 13 residues long. Trimming pared 8 bases from V and 4 bases from J, leaving 13 bases between.